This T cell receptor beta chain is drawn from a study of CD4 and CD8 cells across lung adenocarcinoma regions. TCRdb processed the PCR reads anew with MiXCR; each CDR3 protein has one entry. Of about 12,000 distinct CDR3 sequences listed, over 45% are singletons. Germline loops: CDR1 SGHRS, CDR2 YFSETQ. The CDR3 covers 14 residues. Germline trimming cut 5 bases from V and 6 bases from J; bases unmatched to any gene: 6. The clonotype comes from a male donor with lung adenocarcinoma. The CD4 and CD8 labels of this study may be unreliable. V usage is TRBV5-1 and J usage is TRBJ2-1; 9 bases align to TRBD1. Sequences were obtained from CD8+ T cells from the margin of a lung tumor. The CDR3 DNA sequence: TGCGCCAGCAGGGGGACAGGGAGAGGCAATGAGCAGTTCTTC. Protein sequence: CASRGTGRGNEQFF.